This passage covers 21 T cell receptor beta chains from one sample sequenced in a study of Graves' ophthalmopathy and Graves' hyperthyroidism. RNA transcripts yielded amplified TCR beta CDR3 regions. HTBI primers served in a first-round RT-PCR, which a second-round multiplex PCR followed. TCRdb reprocessed the multiplex PCR reads via MiXCR and lists one record per CDR3 protein. The sample consists of about 740,000 distinct CDR3 sequences, about 44% of them appearing once. The sample comprised peripheral blood. Every receptor here comes from an adult man with Graves' ophthalmopathy.

This clonotype has ten or more counts. The chain combines TRBV29-1 with TRBJ1-1, with D maybe TRBD1 (5 bases). The CDR3 is 13 residues long. The germline V and J ends were trimmed by 5 bases and 5 bases, with 15 bases remaining between them. The germline V gene encodes CDR1 SQVTM and CDR2 ANQGSEA. This chain's CDR3 is CSVRSRAETEAFF. The CDR3 region has the DNA TGCAGCGTTCGCTCCAGGGCCGAAACTGAAGCTTTCTTT.

This clonotype was observed many times. The gene calls are TRBV20-1 and TRBJ1-1, with 7 bases lining up with TRBD1. V was clipped by 3 bases and J by 3 bases; unmatched bases: 1. Germline lookup yields CDR1 DFQATT and CDR2 SNEGSKA (reference sequence). The CDR3 is 12 amino acids. This CDR3 is CSARQGDTEAFF. The CDR3 DNA reads TGCAGTGCTAGGCAGGGGGACACTGAAGCTTTCTTT.

The genes are TRBV29-1 and TRBJ1-4, with TRBD1 as a possible D gene (5 bases). CDR1 and CDR2 (germline): SQVTM, ANQGSEA. The CDR3 extends over 14 amino acids. Trimming took off 4 bases at V and 5 bases at J, with 14 bases between the two ends. The CDR3 nucleotides read TGCAGCGTTGTCTTCGGGACGGTGAATGAAAAACTGTTTTTT. Its translation: CSVVFGTVNEKLFF.

The chain employs TRBV19 and TRBJ2-7, with a possible D match to TRBD1 (5 bases). Deletions cut 5 bases from V and 3 bases from J, with 14 bases between. This CDR3 has 14 residues. Germline loops: CDR1 LNHDA, CDR2 SQIVND (reference sequence). The CDR3 nucleotides are TGTGCCAGTAGTCCTGGTTGGGGCAACTACGAGCAGTACTTC. It codes for CASSPGWGNYEQYF.

The chain links TRBV29-1 to TRBJ2-7; D uncertain. The CDR3 runs to 14 residues. In germline, CDR1 is SQVTM, CDR2 ANQGSEA. Trimming took off 8 bases at V and 3 bases at J, with 20 bases between the two ends. CDR3 nucleotide sequence: TGCAGCAGTGAAGCGCTTCGGCTAGTCTACGAGCAGTACTTC. Residues: CSSEALRLVYEQYF.

A remark on this clonotype: An end of the junction does not agree with germline; a read error may underlie this. This chain uses TRBV12-3 or TRBV12-4 with TRBJ1-3, with D hard to call. This CDR3 is 14 amino acids long. The CDR3 is CASSRSFFGNTVYF. Here the CDR3 DNA reads TGTGCCAGCAGTCGGTCCTTCTTTGGAAACACCGTATATTTT.

This clonotype was detected a few times. At one end the junction does not follow the germline gene, possibly because of a read error. The chain uses TRBV10-3 and TRBJ2-7; D call uncertain. CDR1 and CDR2 from the germline V gene are ENHRY and SYGVKD. CDR3 length equals 14 residues. For the CDR3, the DNA is TGTGCCAGCAGTGATGAAGGGAACTCCTACGAGCAGTACTTC. This gives the protein CASSDEGNSYEQYF.

The rearrangement links TRBV7-9 to TRBJ2-7, with D unclear. The ends were cut back, 3 bases at V and 2 bases at J, with 14 bases in the middle. Germline loops: CDR1 SEHNR, CDR2 FQNEAQ (reference sequence). The CDR3 is made up of 15 amino acids. The CDR3, as DNA: TGTGCCAGCAGCTTCATCGAACAGAGCCCCTACGAGCAGTACTTC. Protein sequence: CASSFIEQSPYEQYF.

The V gene is TRBV6-1, the J gene TRBJ2-6; the D is unclear. This CDR3 is 16 amino acids long. Germline V gives CDR1 MNHNS, CDR2 SASEGT. Trimming stripped 8 bases from V and 0 bases from J, with 14 bases between. CDR3 protein: CASHRTVSSGANVLTF. CDR3 DNA: TGTGCCAGCCATCGAACAGTTTCCTCTGGGGCCAACGTCCTGACTTTC.

This chain connects TRBV30 to TRBJ2-7, with no clear D. Trimming cost V 5 bases and J 2 bases, with 10 bases left between them. CDR3 length equals 12 residues. From germline, CDR1 is GTSNPN and CDR2 SVGIG (reference sequence). CDR3 in amino acids: CAWSKLAYEQYF. The CDR3 region has the DNA TGTGCCTGGTCTAAACTTGCCTACGAGCAGTACTTC.

The chain uses TRBV6-5 and TRBJ2-6, with no clear D. Germline CDR1 and CDR2: MNHEY and SVGAGI. This CDR3 has 12 residues. V shed 10 bases and J shed 0 bases, with 4 bases lying between them. CDR3 loop: CATHSGANVLTF. CDR3 coding DNA: TGTGCCACCCACTCTGGGGCCAACGTCCTGACTTTC.

This chain joins TRBV29-1 and TRBJ2-3; D gene ambiguous. Trimming removed 7 bases at V and 2 bases at J, with 10 bases between. Germline assignment: CDR1 SQVTM and CDR2 ANQGSEA. CDR3 size: 12 residues. DNA of the CDR3: TGCAGCGCTAACGCCCACACAGATACGCAGTATTTT. Translation gives CSANAHTDTQYF.

This chain joins TRBV29-1 and TRBJ1-5; D gene uncertain. This CDR3 comprises 15 residues. V was cut by 0 bases and J by 2 bases, with 11 bases left in between. Germline-derived CDR1 and CDR2 are SQVTM and ANQGSEA. The CDR3 loop reads CSVEEGGRGNQPQHF. The CDR3 nucleotides read TGCAGCGTTGAAGAAGGAGGACGGGGCAATCAGCCCCAGCATTTT.

The gene calls are TRBV28 and TRBJ2-5; 12 bases fit TRBD2. J was trimmed by 3 bases and V by 4 bases; bases with no gene match: 6. This CDR3 spans 16 amino acids. CDR1 is MDHEN and CDR2 is SYDVKM in the germline V gene. The CDR3 spells CASSSPLAGGEETQYF. CDR3 in DNA: TGTGCCAGCAGTTCCCCACTAGCGGGGGGTGAAGAGACCCAGTACTTC.

The V and J genes are TRBV7-3 and TRBJ2-7; either TRBD1 or TRBD2 may supply D (5 bases each). The CDR3 covers 14 residues. The V end was cut by 8 bases, the J end by 6 bases, with 20 bases between. Germline V gene sequence: CDR1 SGHTA, CDR2 FQGTGA. This CDR3 is CASWTGTTPSEQYF. The DNA for the CDR3 is TGTGCCAGCTGGACCGGGACCACGCCTAGCGAGCAGTACTTC.

The chain carries TRBV11-1 and TRBJ2-5; possible D gene TRBD2, 6 bases. The germline V and J ends were trimmed by 1 base and 4 bases, with 13 bases remaining between them. This CDR3 is built from 15 residues. Per the germline V gene, CDR1 is SGHAT and CDR2 is FQDESV (reference sequence). The CDR3 sequence: CASSLDGGAAETQYF. The DNA of the CDR3 is TGTGCCAGCAGCTTAGACGGGGGAGCAGCAGAGACCCAGTACTTC.

The chain recombines TRBV7-2 with TRBJ2-5; weak D call: TRBD2 (6 bases). V was pared by 5 bases and J by 4 bases, with 17 bases between. The CDR3 has 15 residues. The V gene's germline CDR1 is SGHTA and CDR2 FQGNSA. CDR3 loop: CASSPYPGVGETQYF. CDR3 nucleotide sequence: TGTGCCAGCAGCCCTTATCCGGGGGTAGGAGAGACCCAGTACTTC.

The CDR3 region is CASSERSGPGGAANYEQYF. The CDR3 DNA follows: TGTGCCAGCAGTGAAAGGAGTGGGCCAGGGGGCGCAGCTAACTACGAGCAGTACTTC. V gene TRBV25-1 combines with J gene TRBJ2-7; 8 bases align to TRBD1. Germline V gene sequence: CDR1 MGHDK, CDR2 SYGVNS. V lost 2 bases and J lost 3; bases outside the gene matches: 18. The CDR3 is 19 residues long.

J is TRBJ2-7 and V is TRBV20-1; 13 bases map to TRBD2. V trimming: 4 bases; J trimming: 5 bases; junction bases outside the gene matches: 11. The CDR3 spans 16 residues. Per germline, CDR1 DFQATT and CDR2 SNEGSKA (reference sequence). The CDR3 loop is CSATGLAGLLGHEQYF. The CDR3 nucleotides are TGCAGTGCTACGGGACTAGCGGGACTTCTGGGCCACGAGCAGTACTTC.

This chain connects TRBV7-3 to TRBJ1-3; weak D call: TRBD1 (6 bases). From germline, CDR1 is SGHTA and CDR2 FQGTGA. V lost 4 bases and J 0 bases, leaving 16 bases between the germline ends. CDR3 size: 17 residues. The CDR3 reads CASSSTTTGPSGNTIYF. The DNA for the CDR3 is TGTGCCAGCAGCTCCACAACGACAGGCCCCTCTGGAAACACCATATATTTT.

Worth noting for this clonotype: This clone may be a read error of a much larger clone one base away. V gene TRBV7-9 combines with J gene TRBJ2-7; 9 bases align to TRBD1. This CDR3 is 13 amino acids long. Germline V gives CDR1 SEHNR, CDR2 FQNEAQ (reference sequence). The V and J ends lost 4 bases and 5 bases, in that order; junction bases with no gene match: 3. In DNA form, the CDR3 reads TGTGCCAGCAGCTGGGACAGGGTCCACGAGCAGTACTTC. The encoded protein is CASSWDRVHEQYF.